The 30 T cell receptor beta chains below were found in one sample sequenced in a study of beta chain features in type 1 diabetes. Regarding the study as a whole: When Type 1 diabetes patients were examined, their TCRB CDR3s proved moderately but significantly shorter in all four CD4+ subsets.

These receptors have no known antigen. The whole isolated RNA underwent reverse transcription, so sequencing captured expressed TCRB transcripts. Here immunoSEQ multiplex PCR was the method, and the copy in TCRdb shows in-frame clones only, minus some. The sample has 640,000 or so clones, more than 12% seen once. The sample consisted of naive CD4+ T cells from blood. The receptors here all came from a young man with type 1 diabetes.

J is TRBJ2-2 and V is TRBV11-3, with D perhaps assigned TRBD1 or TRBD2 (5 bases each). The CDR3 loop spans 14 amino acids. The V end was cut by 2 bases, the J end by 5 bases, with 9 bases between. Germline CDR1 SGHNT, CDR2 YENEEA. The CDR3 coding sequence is TGTGCCAGCAGCTTACCCGGGACGACCGGGGAGCTGTTTTTT. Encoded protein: CASSLPGTTGELFF.

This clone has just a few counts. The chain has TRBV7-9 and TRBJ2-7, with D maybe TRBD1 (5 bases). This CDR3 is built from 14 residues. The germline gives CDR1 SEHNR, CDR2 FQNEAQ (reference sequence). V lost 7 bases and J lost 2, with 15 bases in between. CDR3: CASNELAGTYEQYF. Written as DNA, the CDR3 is TGTGCCAGCAACGAATTAGCAGGGACCTACGAGCAGTACTTC.

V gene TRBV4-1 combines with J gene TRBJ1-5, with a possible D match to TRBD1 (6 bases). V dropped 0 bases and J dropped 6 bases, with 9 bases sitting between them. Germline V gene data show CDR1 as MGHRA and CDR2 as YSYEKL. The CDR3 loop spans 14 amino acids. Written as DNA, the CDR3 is TGCGCCAGCAGCCAAGATCTAGGGGGTCAGCCCCAGCATTTT. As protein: CASSQDLGGQPQHF.

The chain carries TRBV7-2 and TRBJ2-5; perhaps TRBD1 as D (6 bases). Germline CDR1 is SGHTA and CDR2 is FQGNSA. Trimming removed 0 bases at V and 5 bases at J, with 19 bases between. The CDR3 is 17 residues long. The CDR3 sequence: CASSLALNRVWGETQYF. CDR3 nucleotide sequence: TGTGCCAGCAGCTTAGCGCTAAACAGGGTTTGGGGGGAGACCCAGTACTTC.

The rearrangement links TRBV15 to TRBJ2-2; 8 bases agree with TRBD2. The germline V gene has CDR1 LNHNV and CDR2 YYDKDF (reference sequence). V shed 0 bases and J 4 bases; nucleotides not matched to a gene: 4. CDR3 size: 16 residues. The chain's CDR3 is CATSRDLAGRTGELFF. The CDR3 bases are TGTGCCACCAGCAGAGATCTAGCGGGTCGCACCGGGGAGCTGTTTTTT.

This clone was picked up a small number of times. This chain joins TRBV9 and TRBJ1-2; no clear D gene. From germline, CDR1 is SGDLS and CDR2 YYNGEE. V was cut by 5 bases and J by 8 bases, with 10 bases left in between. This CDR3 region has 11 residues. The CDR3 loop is CASSNNRGYTF. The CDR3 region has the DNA TGTGCCAGCAGTAACAATCGGGGCTACACCTTC.

The CDR3 reads CASTWRTSGSTDTQYF. The CDR3 DNA reads TGTGCCAGCACGTGGCGGACTAGCGGGAGTACAGATACGCAGTATTTT. V is TRBV5-4 and J is TRBJ2-3; 13 nucleotides line up with TRBD2. Germline loops: CDR1 SGHNT, CDR2 YYREEE (reference sequence). CDR3 length: 16 residues. The ends lost 6 bases at V and 3 bases at J; junction bases unmatched: 7.

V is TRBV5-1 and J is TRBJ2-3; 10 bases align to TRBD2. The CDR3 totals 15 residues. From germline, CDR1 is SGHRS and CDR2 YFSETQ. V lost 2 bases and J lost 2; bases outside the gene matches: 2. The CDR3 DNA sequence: TGCGCCAGCAGCTTACTAGCGGGAATCACAGATACGCAGTATTTT. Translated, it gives CASSLLAGITDTQYF.

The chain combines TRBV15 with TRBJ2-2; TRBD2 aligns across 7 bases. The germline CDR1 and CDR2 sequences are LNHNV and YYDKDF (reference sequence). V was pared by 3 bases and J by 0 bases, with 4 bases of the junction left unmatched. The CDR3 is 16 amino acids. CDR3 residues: CATSRDRGANTGELFF. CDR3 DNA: TGTGCCACCAGCAGGGACCGGGGGGCGAACACCGGGGAGCTGTTTTTT.

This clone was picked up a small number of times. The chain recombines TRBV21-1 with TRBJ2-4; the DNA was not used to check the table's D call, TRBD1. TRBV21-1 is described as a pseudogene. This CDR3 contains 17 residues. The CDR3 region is CASSKIVQELAKNIQYF. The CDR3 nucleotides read TGTGCCAGCAGCAAGATCGTACAGGAACTAGCCAAAAACATTCAGTACTTC.

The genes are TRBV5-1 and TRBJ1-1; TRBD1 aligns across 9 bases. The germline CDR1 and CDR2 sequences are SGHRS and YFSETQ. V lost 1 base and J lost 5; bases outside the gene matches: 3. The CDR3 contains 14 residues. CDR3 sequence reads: CASSLIGQGTEAFF. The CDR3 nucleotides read TGCGCCAGCAGCTTGATAGGACAGGGGACTGAAGCTTTCTTT.

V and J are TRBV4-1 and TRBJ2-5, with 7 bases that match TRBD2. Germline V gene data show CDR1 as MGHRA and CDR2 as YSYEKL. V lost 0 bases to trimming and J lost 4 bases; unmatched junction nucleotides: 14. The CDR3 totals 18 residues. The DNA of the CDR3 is TGCGCCAGCAGCCAAGATAGGGTTGCAGCGGGGTTTCGAGAGACCCAGTACTTC. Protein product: CASSQDRVAAGFRETQYF.

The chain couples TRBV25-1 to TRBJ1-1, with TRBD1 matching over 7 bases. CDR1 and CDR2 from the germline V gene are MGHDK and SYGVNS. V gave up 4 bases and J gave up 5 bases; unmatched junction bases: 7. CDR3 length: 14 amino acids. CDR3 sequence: CASSGTGPMTEAFF. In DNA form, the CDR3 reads TGTGCCAGCAGTGGGACAGGTCCGATGACTGAAGCTTTCTTT.

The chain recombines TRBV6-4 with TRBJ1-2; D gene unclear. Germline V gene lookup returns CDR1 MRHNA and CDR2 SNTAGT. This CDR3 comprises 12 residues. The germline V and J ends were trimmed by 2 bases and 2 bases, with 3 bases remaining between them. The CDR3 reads CASSDGNYGYTF. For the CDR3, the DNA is TGTGCCAGCAGTGACGGAAACTATGGCTACACCTTC.

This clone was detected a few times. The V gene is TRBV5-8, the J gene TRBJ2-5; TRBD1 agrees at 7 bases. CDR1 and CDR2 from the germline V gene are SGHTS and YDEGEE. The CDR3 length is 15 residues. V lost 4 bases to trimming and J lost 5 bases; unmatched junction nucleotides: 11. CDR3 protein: CASSRQGWAPETQYF. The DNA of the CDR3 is TGTGCCAGCAGCAGACAGGGTTGGGCCCCGGAGACCCAGTACTTC.

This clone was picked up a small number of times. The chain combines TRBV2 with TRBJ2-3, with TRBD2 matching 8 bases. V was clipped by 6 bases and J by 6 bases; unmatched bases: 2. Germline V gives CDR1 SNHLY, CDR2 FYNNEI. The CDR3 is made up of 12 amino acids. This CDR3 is CASRLAADTQYF. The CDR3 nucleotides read TGTGCCAGCAGACTAGCGGCGGATACGCAGTATTTT.

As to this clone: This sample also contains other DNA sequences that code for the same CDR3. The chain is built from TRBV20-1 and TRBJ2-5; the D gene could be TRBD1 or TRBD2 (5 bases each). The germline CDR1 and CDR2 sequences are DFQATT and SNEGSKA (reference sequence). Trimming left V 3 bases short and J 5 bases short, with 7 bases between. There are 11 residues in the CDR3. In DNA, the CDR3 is TGCAGTGCTAGGGGGGAGGAGACCCAGTACTTC. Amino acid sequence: CSARGEETQYF.

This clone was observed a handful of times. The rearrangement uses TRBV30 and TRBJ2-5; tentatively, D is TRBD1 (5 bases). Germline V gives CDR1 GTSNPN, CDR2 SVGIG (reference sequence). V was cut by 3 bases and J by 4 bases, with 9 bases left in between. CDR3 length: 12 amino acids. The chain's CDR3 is CAWRVGVETQYF. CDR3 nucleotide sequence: TGTGCCTGGAGAGTAGGGGTAGAGACCCAGTACTTC.

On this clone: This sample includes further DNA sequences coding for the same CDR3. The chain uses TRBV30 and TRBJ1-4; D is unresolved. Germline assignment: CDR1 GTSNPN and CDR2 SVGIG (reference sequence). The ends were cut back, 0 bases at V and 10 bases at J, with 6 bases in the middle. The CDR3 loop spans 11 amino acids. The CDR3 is CAWSVGGKLFF. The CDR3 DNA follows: TGTGCCTGGAGTGTAGGAGGAAAACTGTTTTTT.

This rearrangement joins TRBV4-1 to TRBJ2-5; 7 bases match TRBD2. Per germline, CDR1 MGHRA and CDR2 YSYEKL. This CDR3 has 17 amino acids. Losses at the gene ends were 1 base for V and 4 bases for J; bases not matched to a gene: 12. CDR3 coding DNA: TGCGCCAGCAGCCAAGGAGGGTTAGCGGGTAACGCAGAGACCCAGTACTTC. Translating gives CASSQGGLAGNAETQYF.

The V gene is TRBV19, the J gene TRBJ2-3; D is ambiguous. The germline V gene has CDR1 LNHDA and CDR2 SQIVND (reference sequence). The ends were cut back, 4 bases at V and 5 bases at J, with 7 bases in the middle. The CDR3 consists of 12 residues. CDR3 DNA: TGTGCCAGTAGTACCGTCGGAGATACGCAGTATTTT. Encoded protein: CASSTVGDTQYF.

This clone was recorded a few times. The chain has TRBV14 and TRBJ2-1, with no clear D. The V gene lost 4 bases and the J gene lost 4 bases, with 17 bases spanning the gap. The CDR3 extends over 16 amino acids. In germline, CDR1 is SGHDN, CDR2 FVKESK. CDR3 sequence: CASSPQVFWGYNEQFF. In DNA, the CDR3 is TGTGCCAGCAGCCCCCAAGTCTTCTGGGGTTACAATGAGCAGTTCTTC.

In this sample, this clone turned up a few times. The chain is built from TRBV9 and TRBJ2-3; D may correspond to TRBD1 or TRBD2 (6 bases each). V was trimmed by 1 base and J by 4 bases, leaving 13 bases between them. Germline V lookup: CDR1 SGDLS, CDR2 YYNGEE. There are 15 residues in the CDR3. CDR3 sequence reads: CASSVLGGRADTQYF. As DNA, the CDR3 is TGTGCCAGCAGCGTACTGGGGGGCAGGGCAGATACGCAGTATTTT. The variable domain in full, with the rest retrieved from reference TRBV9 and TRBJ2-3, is DSGVTQTPKHLITATGQRVTLRCSPRSGDLSVYWYQQSLDQGLQFLIQYYNGEERAKGNILERFSAQQFPDLHSELNLSSLELGDSALYFCASSVLGGRADTQYFGPGTRLTVL.

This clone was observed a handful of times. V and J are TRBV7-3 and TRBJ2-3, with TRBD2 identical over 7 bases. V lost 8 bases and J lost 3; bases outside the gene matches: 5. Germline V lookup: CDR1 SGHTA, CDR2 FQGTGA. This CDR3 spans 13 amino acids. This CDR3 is CASRAGVTDTQYF. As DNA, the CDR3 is TGTGCCAGCCGGGCGGGGGTGACAGATACGCAGTATTTT.

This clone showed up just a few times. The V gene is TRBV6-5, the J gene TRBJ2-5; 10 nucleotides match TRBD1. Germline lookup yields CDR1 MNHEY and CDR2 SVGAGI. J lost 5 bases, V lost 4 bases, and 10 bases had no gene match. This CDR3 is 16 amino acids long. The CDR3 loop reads CASSSTGTGDRETQYF. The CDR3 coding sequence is TGTGCCAGCAGTTCCACCGGGACAGGGGATCGGGAGACCCAGTACTTC.

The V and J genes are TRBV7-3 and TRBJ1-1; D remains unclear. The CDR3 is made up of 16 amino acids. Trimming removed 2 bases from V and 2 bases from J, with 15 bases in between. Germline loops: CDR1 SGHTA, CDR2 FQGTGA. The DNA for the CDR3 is TGTGCCAGCAGCTTACGAGCACTAGACCTTAACACTGAAGCTTTCTTT. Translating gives CASSLRALDLNTEAFF. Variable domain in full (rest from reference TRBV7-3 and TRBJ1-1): GAGVSQTPSNKVTEKGKYVELRCDPISGHTALYWYRQSLGQGPEFLIYFQGTGAADDSGLPNDRFFAVRPEGSVSTLKIQRTERGDSAVYLCASSLRALDLNTEAFFGQGTRLTVV.

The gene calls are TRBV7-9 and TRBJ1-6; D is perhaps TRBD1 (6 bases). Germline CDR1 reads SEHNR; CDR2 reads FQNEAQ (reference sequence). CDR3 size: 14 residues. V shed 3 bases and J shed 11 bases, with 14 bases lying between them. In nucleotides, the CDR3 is TGTGCCAGCAGCTTGGAGATACAGGGAACACCCCTCCACTTT. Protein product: CASSLEIQGTPLHF.

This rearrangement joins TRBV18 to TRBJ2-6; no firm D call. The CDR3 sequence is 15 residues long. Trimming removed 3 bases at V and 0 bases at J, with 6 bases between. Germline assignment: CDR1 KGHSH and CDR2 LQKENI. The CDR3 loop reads CASSPTYSGANVLTF. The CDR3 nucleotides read TGTGCCAGCTCACCCACATACTCTGGGGCCAACGTCCTGACTTTC.

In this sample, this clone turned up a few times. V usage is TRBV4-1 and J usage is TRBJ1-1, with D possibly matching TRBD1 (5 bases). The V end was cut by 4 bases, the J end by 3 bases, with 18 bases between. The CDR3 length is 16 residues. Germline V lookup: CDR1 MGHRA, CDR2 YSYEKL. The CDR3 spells CASSPWGGAGDTEAFF. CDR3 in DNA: TGCGCCAGCAGCCCCTGGGGAGGGGCAGGAGACACTGAAGCTTTCTTT.

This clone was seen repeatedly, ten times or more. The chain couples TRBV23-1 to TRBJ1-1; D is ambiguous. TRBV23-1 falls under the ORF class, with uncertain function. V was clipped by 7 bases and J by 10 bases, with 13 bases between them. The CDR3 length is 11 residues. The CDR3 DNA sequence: TGCGCCAGCATAAGGGCGCAGCGAGCTTTCTTT. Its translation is CASIRAQRAFF.